Below, 23 T cell receptor beta chains from the same sample are listed, as sequenced in a study of radiotherapy plus CTLA-4 blockade in lung cancer. Method: immunoSEQ multiplex PCR; TCRdb's copy keeps in-frame clones and lacks some. The table includes tens of thousands of clones, 65% to 85% detected once. This material consisted of peripheral blood, taken from a patient treated with radiotherapy plus ipilimumab. Receptors originate from a human donor with non-small cell lung cancer whose response to radiotherapy plus ipilimumab could not be evaluated.

This clone was recorded once. The chain uses TRBV7-3 and TRBJ1-5; D not certain. Germline V gene sequence: CDR1 SGHTA, CDR2 FQGTGA. Trimming took 6 bases from V and 1 from J, leaving 7 bases between them. There are 13 residues in the CDR3. The CDR3 protein is CASSNSSNQPQHF. The CDR3 DNA sequence: TGTGCCAGCAGTAACTCCAGCAATCAGCCCCAGCATTTT.

V and J are TRBV14 and TRBJ2-5, with TRBD2 as a possible D gene (5 bases). Germline assignment: CDR1 SGHDN and CDR2 FVKESK. Trimming removed 0 bases from V and 5 bases from J, with 13 bases in between. This CDR3 spans 15 amino acids. This CDR3 is CASSQELGLLETQYF. The CDR3 DNA sequence: TGTGCCAGCAGCCAAGAACTTGGACTTCTCGAGACCCAGTACTTC.

This sequence joins TRBV5-1 and TRBJ2-5; 12 nucleotides agree with TRBD2. The better agreement between TRBJ2-7 and the DNA end casts doubt on the J call. The CDR3 is made up of 17 amino acids. The germline V gene has CDR1 SGHRS and CDR2 YFSETQ. The CDR3 nucleotides are TGCGCCAGCAGCTTGTCTAGCGGGGGGGCACCGGTGGACGAGCAGTACTTC. Translating it yields CASSLSSGGAPVDEQYF.

This clone has a handful of counts. The chain employs TRBV7-2 and TRBJ2-5; 7 bases line up with TRBD1. The DNA matches TRBJ2-7 better at its end, which makes the J call doubtful. Germline V lookup: CDR1 SGHTA, CDR2 FQGNSA. The CDR3 totals 15 residues. The CDR3 here is CASSRRGQTSYEQYF. In nucleotides, the CDR3 is TGTGCCAGCAGTCGCAGGGGACAGACTTCCTACGAGCAGTACTTC.

The J gene is TRBJ2-2, the V gene TRBV7-2; D is perhaps TRBD1 (7 bases). V lost 5 bases and J 2 bases, leaving 15 bases between the germline ends. Germline CDR1 and CDR2: SGHTA and FQGNSA. This CDR3 has 16 amino acids. The CDR3 DNA reads as TGTGCCAGCAGCACATATGGAGGGGGCAACACCGGGGAGCTGTTTTTT. Its protein is CASSTYGGGNTGELFF.

This sequence joins TRBV7-3 and TRBJ2-3; a weak D match, TRBD2 (6 bases). Germline assignment: CDR1 SGHTA and CDR2 FQGTGA. This CDR3 is 15 amino acids long. V lost 4 bases and J lost 4, with 15 bases in between. The CDR3: CASSSSGGYADTQYF. The CDR3 DNA follows: TGTGCCAGCAGCTCGAGTGGGGGGTACGCAGATACGCAGTATTTT.

The V call is TRBV18, the J call TRBJ2-1, with 10 positions matching TRBD2. This CDR3 has 14 residues. Germline V gene sequence: CDR1 KGHSH, CDR2 LQKENI. The V gene end was trimmed by 2 bases and the J gene end by 9 bases; junction bases not matched to a gene: 4. Written as DNA, the CDR3 is TGTGCCAGCTCACCAATACTAGCGGGATCTGAGCAGTTCTTC. This codes for CASSPILAGSEQFF.

The rearrangement uses TRBV1 and TRBJ2-7; TRBD2, the table's D call, was not compared with the DNA. TRBV1 is labeled a pseudogene. The CDR3 spans 13 residues. DNA of the CDR3: TGCACCAGCAGCCGGGGGAGGGGCTACGAGCAGTACTTC. The encoded protein is CTSSRGRGYEQYF.

V and J are TRBV12-5 and TRBJ2-5, with a tentative D call TRBD1 (5 bases). Germline assignment: CDR1 LGHNT and CDR2 FRNRAP. V was clipped by 1 base and J by 3 bases, with 6 bases between them. This CDR3 is built from 13 residues. The CDR3 reads CASGLGQKETQYF. The CDR3 nucleotides are TGTGCTAGTGGTTTGGGACAGAAAGAGACCCAGTACTTC.

V is TRBV4-1 and J is TRBJ1-2; D is undetermined. The V gene's germline CDR1 is MGHRA and CDR2 YSYEKL. There are 17 residues in the CDR3. Trimming cost V 1 base and J 4 bases, with 19 bases left between them. CDR3 sequence: CASSQVERLEGGYGYTF. The CDR3 nucleotides are TGCGCCAGCAGCCAAGTTGAACGTTTGGAGGGCGGCTATGGCTACACCTTC.

This chain connects TRBV7-9 to TRBJ1-2, with 7 bases aligning to TRBD1. Trimming removed 5 bases from V and 5 bases from J; junction bases left unmatched: 5. This CDR3 is built from 13 residues. The germline V gene encodes CDR1 SEHNR and CDR2 FQNEAQ (reference sequence). DNA for the CDR3: TGTGCCAGCAGCCCCGACAGGGAGTATGGCTACACCTTC. As protein: CASSPDREYGYTF.

This clone occurred a few times. The chain joins TRBV4-3 to TRBJ1-2; no reliable D call. The CDR3 consists of 16 residues. Trimming removed 1 base at V and 1 base at J, with 13 bases between. Germline CDR1 reads LGHNA; CDR2 reads YSLEER. CDR3 nucleotides: TGCGCCAGCAGCCAAGGGGAAGGAGCGGTTAACTATGGCTACACCTTC. This encodes CASSQGEGAVNYGYTF.

The chain has TRBV4-1 and TRBJ1-1, with D possibly matching TRBD1 (5 bases). V lost 0 bases and J 2 bases, leaving 19 bases between the germline ends. There are 18 residues in the CDR3. Looked up from germline, CDR1 is MGHRA and CDR2 is YSYEKL. CDR3 nucleotides: TGCGCCAGCAGCCAAGACCCCAAGAAGGGACTCTTAAACACTGAAGCTTTCTTT. Its protein product is CASSQDPKKGLLNTEAFF.

There are a few counts of this clone. V gene TRBV5-4 combines with J gene TRBJ2-6, with TRBD1 as a possible D gene (5 bases). This CDR3 is 15 amino acids long. The germline V gene encodes CDR1 SGHNT and CDR2 YYREEE (reference sequence). V was cut by 4 bases and J by 0 bases, with 8 bases left in between. The CDR3 nucleotides are TGTGCCAGCAGCCTCACAGGCTCTGGGGCCAACGTCCTGACTTTC. Amino acid sequence: CASSLTGSGANVLTF.

The gene calls are TRBV11-2 and TRBJ2-4; D is perhaps TRBD1 (5 bases). The V gene's germline CDR1 is SGHAT and CDR2 FQNNGV. The CDR3 covers 15 residues. V was trimmed by 4 bases and J by 11 bases, leaving 21 bases between them. For the CDR3, the DNA is TGTGCCAGCAGCTCCCCCCGGATATCTGGGGCCCTTCAGTACTTC. It yields the protein CASSSPRISGALQYF. Variable domain in full (rest from reference TRBV11-2 and TRBJ2-4): EAGVAQSPRYKIIEKRQSVAFWCNPISGHATLYWYQQILGQGPKLLIQFQNNGVVDDSQLPKDRFSAERLKGVDSTLKIQPAKLEDSAVYLCASSSPRISGALQYFGAGTRLSVL.

This clone was detected only a few times. The chain recombines TRBV6-4 with TRBJ1-1; the D gene is possibly TRBD1 (5 bases). Trimming removed 6 bases from V and 0 bases from J, with 14 bases in between. Germline-derived CDR1 and CDR2 are MRHNA and SNTAGT. This CDR3 has 15 amino acids. CDR3 DNA: TGTGCCAGCAGATCCCGGGGGGAGGTGAACACTGAAGCTTTCTTT. This gives the protein CASRSRGEVNTEAFF.

The rearrangement uses TRBV6-5 and TRBJ2-7; weak D call: TRBD2 (6 bases). The germline V gene has CDR1 MNHEY and CDR2 SVGAGI. Trimming pared 6 bases from V and 4 bases from J, leaving 16 bases between. This CDR3 contains 14 residues. Here the CDR3 DNA reads TGTGCCAGCAGCAAGACTAGGTCCCAATACGAGCAGTACTTC. Translated: CASSKTRSQYEQYF.

J is TRBJ2-2 and V is TRBV7-3; perhaps TRBD1 as D (6 bases). Per germline, CDR1 SGHTA and CDR2 FQGTGA. CDR3 length: 17 residues. V was pared by 5 bases and J by 2 bases, with 18 bases between. The CDR3, as DNA: TGTGCCAGCAGCGGAACGACAGGCGTTTCTAACACCGGGGAGCTGTTTTTT. Protein sequence: CASSGTTGVSNTGELFF.

The chain uses TRBV10-3 and TRBJ1-2; no firm D call. Trimming removed 3 bases from V and 7 bases from J, with 9 bases in between. CDR1 is ENHRY, CDR2 SYGVKD, per germline. The CDR3 contains 12 residues. The CDR3 sequence is CAISDEASGYTF. CDR3 coding DNA: TGTGCCATCAGTGACGAGGCATCTGGCTACACCTTC.

The chain is built from TRBV10-2 and TRBJ1-5; 8 bases map to TRBD1. There are 16 residues in the CDR3. Trimming took 1 base from V and 6 from J; bases not matched to a gene: 8. Germline-derived CDR1 and CDR2 are WSHSY and SAAADI. The CDR3 DNA reads TGCGCCAGCAGTGAGTTGGGACAGGCAGTAGGTCAGCCCCAGCATTTT. Translated, it gives CASSELGQAVGQPQHF.

The genes are TRBV5-4 and TRBJ2-1, with 7 bases lining up with TRBD1. V shed 1 base, J shed 3 bases, and the junction held 4 bases outside the gene matches. From germline, CDR1 is SGHNT and CDR2 YYREEE (reference sequence). This CDR3 is 15 amino acids long. The CDR3 region has the DNA TGTGCCAGCAGCTTGTCCACAGGGGACTACAATGAGCAGTTCTTC. Translating gives CASSLSTGDYNEQFF.

The chain recombines TRBV6-1 with TRBJ2-1; 7 bases match TRBD2. J gave up 6 bases and V 6 bases, and 11 bases lay outside the gene matches. This CDR3 is 15 amino acids long. Germline assignment: CDR1 MNHNS and CDR2 SASEGT. CDR3 DNA: TGTGCCAGCAGCGGCCCGGGCGGGAGAATCAATGAGCAGTTCTTC. Protein product: CASSGPGGRINEQFF.

The chain carries TRBV5-1 and TRBJ2-7; 10 nucleotides align to TRBD2. CDR1 is SGHRS and CDR2 is YFSETQ in the germline V gene. Trimming at V came to 3 bases and at J to 0 bases, leaving 3 bases not matched to a gene. This CDR3 comprises 15 residues. Written as DNA, the CDR3 is TGCGCCAGCAGCTGGGGGACTAGCGACTCCTACGAGCAGTACTTC. This codes for CASSWGTSDSYEQYF.